What follows are 6 T cell receptor beta chains derived from one specimen sequenced in a study of cytomegalovirus exposure and HLA in healthy donors. TCRdb keeps only in-frame clones here, not all; method: immunoSEQ multiplex PCR. The sample yields 150,000 to 200,000 clones, roughly 90% seen once. Sequencing was performed on PBMCs. Every receptor here comes from a woman aged 18-29 years in good health and CMV-seropositive.

A single count supports this clone. As DNA, the CDR3 is TGTGCCAGCAGCGGACAGTACACAGATACGCAGTATTTT. The encoded protein is CASSGQYTDTQYF. This rearrangement joins TRBV2 to TRBJ2-3, with a weak D call TRBD1 (6 bases). V lost 6 bases and J lost 2, with 9 bases in between. Germline V CDR1 and CDR2: SNHLY, FYNNEI. The CDR3 is 13 residues long.

The chain joins TRBV9 to TRBJ2-1; TRBD1 is a possible D gene (6 bases). Germline loops: CDR1 SGDLS, CDR2 YYNGEE. The CDR3 contains 13 residues. V lost 4 bases, J lost 6 bases, and 11 bases lay in between. The CDR3 here is CASSPRGFNEQFF. The CDR3 nucleotides are TGTGCCAGCAGCCCCAGGGGATTCAATGAGCAGTTCTTC. Full variable domain (remainder filled in from reference TRBV9 and TRBJ2-1): DSGVTQTPKHLITATGQRVTLRCSPRSGDLSVYWYQQSLDQGLQFLIQYYNGEERAKGNILERFSAQQFPDLHSELNLSSLELGDSALYFCASSPRGFNEQFFGPGTRLTVL.

The count of this clone is one. The chain is built from TRBV27 and TRBJ1-4, with TRBD1 as a possible D gene (5 bases). Trimming pared 6 bases from V and 6 bases from J, leaving 11 bases between. Per the germline V gene, CDR1 is MNHEY and CDR2 is SMNVEV (reference sequence). The CDR3 contains 13 residues. This CDR3 reads CASSTWGDEKLFF. The DNA of the CDR3 is TGTGCCAGCAGCACATGGGGCGATGAAAAACTGTTTTTT.

The chain recombines TRBV4-1 with TRBJ2-1, with TRBD2 matching over 7 bases. The CDR3 is 14 residues long. V gave up 1 base and J gave up 7 bases; unmatched junction bases: 4. Looked up from germline, CDR1 is MGHRA and CDR2 is YSYEKL. The CDR3 region has the DNA TGCGCCAGCAGCCAAGGCGAGCGGGGAAATGAGCAGTTCTTC. Protein product: CASSQGERGNEQFF.

V usage is TRBV30 and J usage is TRBJ1-5; 7 bases line up with TRBD1. V lost 0 bases to trimming and J lost 3 bases; unmatched junction nucleotides: 2. CDR1 GTSNPN and CDR2 SVGIG come from the germline V gene (reference sequence). The CDR3 loop spans 14 amino acids. The CDR3 nucleotides read TGTGCCTGGAGTGTGGGGACAGCCAATCAGCCCCAGCATTTT. Translation gives CAWSVGTANQPQHF.

The chain combines TRBV27 with TRBJ1-5; D remains unclear. V lost 3 bases, J lost 6 bases, and 9 bases lay in between. This CDR3 is built from 13 residues. The V gene's germline CDR1 is MNHEY and CDR2 SMNVEV (reference sequence). The CDR3: CASSLGGIQPQHF. CDR3 DNA: TGTGCCAGCAGTTTGGGCGGGATTCAGCCCCAGCATTTT.